The 17 T cell receptor beta chains below all came from one sample that was sequenced in a study of T-cell memory formation after mild COVID-19. One entry per CDR3 protein, called by TCRdb with MiXCR from the 5' RACE reads. The table records fewer than 250,000 distinct CDR3 sequences, about 10% of them present only once. The material sequenced was PBMCs or a T cell subset sorted from them (not recorded which). These receptors all come from a man aged 18 to 30 who had mild COVID-19 (a few samples of this study predate the infection). Cell type and time point are not known.

This clonotype was picked up many times. The chain uses TRBV2 and TRBJ2-2; D is uncertain. V shed 5 bases and J shed 2 bases, with 0 bases lying between them. The CDR3 is 11 amino acids. The germline V gene encodes CDR1 SNHLY and CDR2 FYNNEI. CDR3 amino acids: CASSNTGELFF. The CDR3 nucleotides read TGTGCCAGCAGTAACACCGGGGAGCTGTTTTTT.

The sample holds a few counts of this clonotype. The genes are TRBV23-1 and TRBJ2-1, with D perhaps TRBD1 (6 bases). TRBV23-1 is an ORF, and what it does is uncertain. This CDR3 comprises 17 residues. Between the trimmed V and J ends, which lost 8 bases and 0 bases, there was a span of 20 bases. The CDR3 DNA sequence: TGCGCCAGCGCCCCCCGGGAACTGGACAGCTCCTACAATGAGCAGTTCTTC. Translated, it gives CASAPRELDSSYNEQFF.

This clonotype was recorded many times. The V and J genes are TRBV6-1 and TRBJ1-1; D possibly corresponds to TRBD1 (5 bases). The germline V gene encodes CDR1 MNHNS and CDR2 SASEGT. V lost 8 bases to trimming and J lost 1 base, with 11 bases between them. This CDR3 is built from 13 residues. The CDR3 DNA sequence: TGTGCCAGCGTACAGGTCCGGAACACTGAAGCTTTCTTT. Amino acids: CASVQVRNTEAFF.

In this sample, this clonotype turned up many times. The V and J genes are TRBV15 and TRBJ2-5, with TRBD1 identical over 7 bases. The CDR3 is made up of 14 amino acids. J was trimmed by 5 bases and V by 4 bases; bases with no gene match: 7. Germline V CDR1 and CDR2: LNHNV, YYDKDF (reference sequence). The CDR3 loop is CATSKLQGSETQYF. The CDR3 DNA sequence: TGTGCCACCAGCAAGTTACAGGGGAGTGAGACCCAGTACTTC.

The gene calls are TRBV6-1 and TRBJ1-1, with a possible D match to TRBD1 (6 bases). The CDR3 runs to 14 residues. From germline, CDR1 is MNHNS and CDR2 SASEGT. Between the trimmed V and J ends, which lost 6 bases and 8 bases, there was a span of 19 bases. CDR3 bases: TGTGCCAGCAGACTAAGCACAGGGATTAAAGAAGCTTTCTTT. It encodes CASRLSTGIKEAFF.

This clonotype was counted between two and nine times. The chain recombines TRBV4-1 with TRBJ1-6, with D unresolved. The CDR3 runs 12 residues. Germline V gene data show CDR1 as MGHRA and CDR2 as YSYEKL. V shed 1 base and J shed 12 bases, with 7 bases lying between them. Written as DNA, the CDR3 is TGCGCCAGCAGCCAAGTTGGAGAACCCCTCCACTTT. Translation: CASSQVGEPLHF.

This clonotype was detected a few times. This sequence joins TRBV2 and TRBJ2-2; D is possibly TRBD2 (6 bases). The CDR3 totals 16 residues. V was trimmed by 6 bases and J by 6 bases, leaving 20 bases between them. The V gene's germline CDR1 is SNHLY and CDR2 FYNNEI. The CDR3: CASRAGTGRGAGELFF. Here the CDR3 DNA reads TGTGCCAGCAGGGCCGGGACTGGGCGCGGGGCCGGGGAGCTGTTTTTT.

The J gene is TRBJ2-7, the V gene TRBV6-5; the match to TRBD1 covers 9 bases. Germline lookup yields CDR1 MNHEY and CDR2 SVGAGI. V gave up 7 bases and J gave up 2 bases; unmatched junction bases: 9. This CDR3 has 15 amino acids. This CDR3 is CASKGQGHIPYEQYF. Here the CDR3 DNA reads TGTGCCAGCAAGGGACAGGGACATATCCCCTACGAGCAGTACTTC.

The chain recombines TRBV4-3 with TRBJ2-3, with a tentative D call TRBD1 (7 bases). V lost 4 bases and J 5 bases, leaving 25 bases between the germline ends. This CDR3 contains 18 residues. The germline V gene encodes CDR1 LGHNA and CDR2 YSLEER. DNA for the CDR3: TGCGCCAGCAGCCTCGTGGCCAGGGGGGCTCGGACGGGAGATACGCAGTATTTT. Its protein is CASSLVARGARTGDTQYF.

The chain joins TRBV6-5 to TRBJ2-7; 13 bases agree with TRBD2. The CDR3 loop spans 17 amino acids. In germline, CDR1 is MNHEY, CDR2 SVGAGI. The V and J ends lost 4 bases and 2 bases, in that order; junction bases with no gene match: 8. CDR3 loop: CASSSRPTSGGPYEQYF. The CDR3 nucleotides are TGTGCCAGCAGTTCCCGCCCGACTAGCGGGGGGCCCTACGAGCAGTACTTC.

The table lists this clonotype with a few counts. The V and J genes are TRBV7-9 and TRBJ1-4; 7 positions agree with TRBD1. J gave up 5 bases and V 1 base, and 7 bases lay outside the gene matches. Germline assignment: CDR1 SEHNR and CDR2 FQNEAQ (reference sequence). The CDR3 runs to 16 residues. In DNA, the CDR3 is TGTGCCAGCAGCTTAGGACAGGGATCATTAAATGAAAAACTGTTTTTT. Protein sequence: CASSLGQGSLNEKLFF.

This clonotype was counted at least ten times. The CDR3 nucleotides are TGTGCCAGCAGCTCGTACTCGGGGGGACTCACAGATACGCAGTATTTT. This encodes CASSSYSGGLTDTQYF. The chain couples TRBV7-2 to TRBJ2-3; 7 nucleotides line up with TRBD2. Per the germline V gene, CDR1 is SGHTA and CDR2 is FQGNSA. CDR3 length: 16 amino acids. With 4 bases clipped from V and 2 bases from J, the junction kept 9 bases outside the gene matches. Filled out from reference TRBV7-2 and TRBJ2-3, the complete variable domain reads GAGVSQSPSNKVTEKGKDVELRCDPISGHTALYWYRQSLGQGLEFLIYFQGNSAPDKSGLPSDRFSAERTGGSVSTLTIQRTQQEDSAVYLCASSSYSGGLTDTQYFGPGTRLTVL.

This clonotype came up many times. The chain uses TRBV7-9 and TRBJ2-1; TRBD2 matches 10 bases. The V gene end was trimmed by 5 bases and the J gene end by 3 bases; junction bases not matched to a gene: 4. The CDR3 is made up of 15 amino acids. Germline CDR1 and CDR2: SEHNR and FQNEAQ (reference sequence). The CDR3 region has the DNA TGTGCCAGCAGCAGATTAGCGGGGGGCTACAATGAGCAGTTCTTC. This gives the protein CASSRLAGGYNEQFF.

This clonotype showed up many times. V gene TRBV7-2 combines with J gene TRBJ2-3; tentative D call: TRBD2 (6 bases). The germline gives CDR1 SGHTA, CDR2 FQGNSA. The CDR3 sequence is 15 residues long. Trimming removed 4 bases at V and 2 bases at J, with 13 bases between. The CDR3 loop reads CASSSFGGFTDTQYF. CDR3 DNA: TGTGCCAGCAGCTCTTTCGGGGGATTCACAGATACGCAGTATTTT.

This clonotype was seen more than once but under ten times. The chain employs TRBV7-2 and TRBJ2-5, with TRBD1 matching 9 bases. Trimming cost V 5 bases and J 5 bases; bases outside gene matches: 6. Per germline, CDR1 SGHTA and CDR2 FQGNSA. The CDR3 runs 14 residues. CDR3 sequence reads: CASSPQGAVETQYF. The CDR3 DNA reads TGTGCCAGCAGCCCACAGGGGGCGGTGGAGACCCAGTACTTC.

This clonotype has a handful of counts. The chain's CDR3 is CASSVDRATGELFF. CDR3 in DNA: TGTGCCAGCAGCGTGGACAGGGCCACCGGGGAGCTGTTTTTT. J is TRBJ2-2 and V is TRBV7-9, with 8 nucleotides matching TRBD1. This CDR3 contains 14 residues. With V trimmed by 5 bases and J by 4 bases, 3 bases remained unmatched. Germline V lookup: CDR1 SEHNR, CDR2 FQNEAQ (reference sequence).

This clonotype was detected a few times. The J gene is TRBJ1-2, the V gene TRBV7-3; 9 positions match TRBD1. Germline V lookup: CDR1 SGHTA, CDR2 FQGTGA. The CDR3 length is 13 residues. V was clipped by 5 bases and J by 11 bases; unmatched bases: 9. The CDR3 DNA reads TGTGCCAGCAGCCCGGGACAGGGTCTTGGGTACACCTTC. Protein sequence: CASSPGQGLGYTF. Full variable domain (outside the CDR3, taken from reference TRBV7-3 and TRBJ1-2): GAGVSQTPSNKVTEKGKYVELRCDPISGHTALYWYRQSLGQGPEFLIYFQGTGAADDSGLPNDRFFAVRPEGSVSTLKIQRTERGDSAVYLCASSPGQGLGYTFGSGTRLTVV.